This T cell receptor (beta chain) was obtained from a study of T cell repertoires in cytomegalovirus infection. About the research overall: An indication of both CMV infection and matching HLA type came from public TCR beta signatures.

Each CDR3 protein is one row after TCRdb ran MiXCR on the reads. The data hold more than 500,000 distinct CDR3 sequences, with 15% to 20% observed a single time. General study findings and limits: Summed frequency of shared TCR beta families picked out CMV carriers who also had the relevant HLA. Clonotypes of TCR beta that were HLA-C-restricted and CMV-specific dominated the ex vivo response.

A few counts support this clonotype. The antigen is unknown. The sample consisted of CD8+ T cells from PBMCs. This receptor was taken from a human donor in good health (CMV status not recorded). Some clones in this sample may be carry-over from other donors' samples.

The DNA for the CDR3 is TGCGCCAGCAGCCAGGGACCCGATGGCTACACCTTC. It specifies CASSQGPDGYTF. This chain connects TRBV5-1 to TRBJ1-2, with D perhaps TRBD1 (5 bases). The CDR3 totals 12 residues. The germline V gene has CDR1 SGHRS and CDR2 YFSETQ. The germline V and J ends were trimmed by 4 bases and 6 bases, with 10 bases remaining between them.